This TCR beta chain was sequenced in a study of blood T cell repertoires in COVID-19. Original handling: Reference gene primer amplification gave estimated nucleated cell counts. Here immunoSEQ multiplex PCR was the method, and the copy in TCRdb shows in-frame clones only, minus some. For V, J and clone size, that table is used; D and trimming come from the DNA. The sample carries roughly 70,000 clones, 85% to 90% recorded once. CDR1 is SNHLY and CDR2 is FYNNEI in the germline V gene. CDR3 size: 13 residues. Trimming took off 7 bases at V and 3 bases at J, with 12 bases between the two ends. This sequence joins TRBV2 and TRBJ1-1; D possibly corresponds to TRBD1 (6 bases). The clonotype originates from a woman of 80 years or more with active COVID-19. The sample consisted of peripheral blood. The CDR3 region is CASTRDTYTEAFF. The CDR3 DNA sequence: TGTGCCAGCACCAGGGACACTTACACTGAAGCTTTCTTT.